This TCR beta chain comes out of a study of blood T cell repertoires in COVID-19. Background on the study: Acute and convalescent COVID-19 specimens originated in the United States, Italy and Spain. PBMCs, B-cell-depleted T cells, or T cells were the source of the cDNA or gDNA that made up the material.

Residents of 24 US areas, aged about 18 to 89 years, made up the participants. The CDR3 runs 12 residues. Germline V CDR1 and CDR2: LGHDT, YNNKEL (reference sequence). The V end was cut by 5 bases, the J end by 5 bases, with 7 bases between. Authors' processing steps: Counts of nucleated cells, estimated from reference gene primer amplification, were obtained. Using immunoSEQ multiplex PCR, the repertoire was profiled, and TCRdb retains in-frame clones only, with some absent. The D gene and trimming were derived from the DNA, and the V and J assignments and clone size from that table. The sample has roughly 370,000 clones; around 87% are singletons.

The sample taken for sequencing was PBMCs or T cells enriched from blood (not recorded which). The chain uses TRBV3-1 (or the pseudogene TRBV3-2) and TRBJ2-1; the D is unclear. The receptor was isolated from a woman in her forties or fifties who had recovered from COVID-19. The CDR3 reads CASSILHNEQFF. The CDR3 bases are TGTGCCAGCAGCATACTTCACAATGAGCAGTTCTTC.